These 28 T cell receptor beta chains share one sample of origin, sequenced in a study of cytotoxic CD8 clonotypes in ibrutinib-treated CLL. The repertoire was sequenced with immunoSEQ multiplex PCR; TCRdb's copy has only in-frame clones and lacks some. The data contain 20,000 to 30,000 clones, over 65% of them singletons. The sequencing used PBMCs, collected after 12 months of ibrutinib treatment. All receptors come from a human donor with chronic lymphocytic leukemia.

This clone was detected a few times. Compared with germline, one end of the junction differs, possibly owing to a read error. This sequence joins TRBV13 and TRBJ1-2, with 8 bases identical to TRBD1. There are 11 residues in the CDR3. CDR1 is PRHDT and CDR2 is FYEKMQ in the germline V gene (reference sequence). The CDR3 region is CASSFRTGLHF. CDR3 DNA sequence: TGTGCCAGCAGCTTCCGGACAGGGCTACACTTC.

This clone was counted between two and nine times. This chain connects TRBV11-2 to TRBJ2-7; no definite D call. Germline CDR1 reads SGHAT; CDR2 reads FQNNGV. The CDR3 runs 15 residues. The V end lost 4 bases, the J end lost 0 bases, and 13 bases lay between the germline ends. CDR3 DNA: TGTGCCAGCAGCTCTAATATTGAGGTCTCCTACGAGCAGTACTTC. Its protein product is CASSSNIEVSYEQYF.

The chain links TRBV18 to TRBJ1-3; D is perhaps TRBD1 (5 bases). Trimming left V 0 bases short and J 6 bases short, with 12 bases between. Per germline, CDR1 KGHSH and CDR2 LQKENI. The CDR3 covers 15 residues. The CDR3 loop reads CASSPPGRVENTIYF. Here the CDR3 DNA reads TGTGCCAGCTCACCACCGGGCAGGGTGGAAAACACCATATATTTT.

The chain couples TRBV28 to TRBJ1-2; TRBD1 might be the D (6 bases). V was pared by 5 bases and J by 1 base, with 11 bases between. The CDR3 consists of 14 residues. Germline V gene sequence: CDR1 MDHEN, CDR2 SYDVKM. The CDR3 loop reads CASSVTGLNYGYTF. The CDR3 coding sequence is TGTGCCAGCAGTGTGACAGGACTTAACTATGGCTACACCTTC.

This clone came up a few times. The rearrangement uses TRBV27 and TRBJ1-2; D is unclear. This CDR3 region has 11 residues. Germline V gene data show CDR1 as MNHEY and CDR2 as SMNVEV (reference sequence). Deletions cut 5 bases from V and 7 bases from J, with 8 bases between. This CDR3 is CASSREFGYTF. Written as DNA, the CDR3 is TGTGCCAGCAGTCGTGAGTTTGGCTACACCTTC.

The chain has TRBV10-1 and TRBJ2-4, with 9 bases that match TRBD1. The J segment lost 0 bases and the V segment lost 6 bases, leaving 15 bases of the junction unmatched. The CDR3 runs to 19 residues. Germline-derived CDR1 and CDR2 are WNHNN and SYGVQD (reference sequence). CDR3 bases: TGCGCCAGCAGGGGCCAAGGGACAGGGTTGTTCGGAGCCAAAAACATTCAGTACTTC. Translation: CASRGQGTGLFGAKNIQYF.

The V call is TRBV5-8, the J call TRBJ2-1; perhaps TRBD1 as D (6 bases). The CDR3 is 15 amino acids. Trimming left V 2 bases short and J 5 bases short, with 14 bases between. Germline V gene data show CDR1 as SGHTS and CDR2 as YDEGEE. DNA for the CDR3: TGTGCCAGCAGCTTTATGAGGGGGACCCACAATGAGCAGTTCTTC. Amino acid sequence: CASSFMRGTHNEQFF.

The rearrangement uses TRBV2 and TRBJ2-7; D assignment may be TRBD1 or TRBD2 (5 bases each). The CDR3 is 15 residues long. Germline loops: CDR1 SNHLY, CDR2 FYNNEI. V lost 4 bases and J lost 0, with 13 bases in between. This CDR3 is CASSGDVGISYEQYF. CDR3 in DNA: TGTGCCAGCAGTGGGGACGTCGGGATCTCCTACGAGCAGTACTTC.

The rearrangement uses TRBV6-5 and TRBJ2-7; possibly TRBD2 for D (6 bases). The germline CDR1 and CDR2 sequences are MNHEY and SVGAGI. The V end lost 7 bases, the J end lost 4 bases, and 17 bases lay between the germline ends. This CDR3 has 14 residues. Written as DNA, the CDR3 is TGTGCCAGCAAAAGGGACCCAGGGACTTACGAGCAGTACTTC. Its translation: CASKRDPGTYEQYF.

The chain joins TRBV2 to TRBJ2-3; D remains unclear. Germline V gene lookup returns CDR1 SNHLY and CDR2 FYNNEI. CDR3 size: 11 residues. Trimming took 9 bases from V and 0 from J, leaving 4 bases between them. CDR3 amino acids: CASLSTDTQYF. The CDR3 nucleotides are TGTGCCAGTCTTAGCACAGATACGCAGTATTTT.

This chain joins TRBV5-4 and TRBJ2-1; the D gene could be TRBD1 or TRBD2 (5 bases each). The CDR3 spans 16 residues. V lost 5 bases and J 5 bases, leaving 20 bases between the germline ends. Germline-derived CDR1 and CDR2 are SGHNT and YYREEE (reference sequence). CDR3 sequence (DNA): TGTGCCAGCAGGGATCCCCTCCTGGGACCTAACAATGAGCAGTTCTTC. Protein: CASRDPLLGPNNEQFF.

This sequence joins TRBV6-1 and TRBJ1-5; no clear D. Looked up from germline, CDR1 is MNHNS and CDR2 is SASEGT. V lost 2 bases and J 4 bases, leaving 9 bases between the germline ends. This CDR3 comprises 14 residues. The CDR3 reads CASSEWAGNQPQHF. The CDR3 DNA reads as TGTGCCAGCAGTGAATGGGCGGGGAATCAGCCCCAGCATTTT.

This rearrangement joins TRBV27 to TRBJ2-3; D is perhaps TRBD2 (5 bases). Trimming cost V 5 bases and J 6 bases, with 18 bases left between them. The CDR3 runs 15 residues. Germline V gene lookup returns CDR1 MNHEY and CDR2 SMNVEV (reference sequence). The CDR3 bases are TGTGCCAGCAGTGAGTGGTACGGTCGCGGGGATACGCAGTATTTT. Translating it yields CASSEWYGRGDTQYF.

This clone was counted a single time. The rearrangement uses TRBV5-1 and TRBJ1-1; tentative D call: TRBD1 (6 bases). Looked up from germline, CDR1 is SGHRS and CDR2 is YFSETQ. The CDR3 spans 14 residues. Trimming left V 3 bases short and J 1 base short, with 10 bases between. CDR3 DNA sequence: TGCGCCAGCAGCTGGCAGGGGAGGAACACTGAAGCTTTCTTT. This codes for CASSWQGRNTEAFF.

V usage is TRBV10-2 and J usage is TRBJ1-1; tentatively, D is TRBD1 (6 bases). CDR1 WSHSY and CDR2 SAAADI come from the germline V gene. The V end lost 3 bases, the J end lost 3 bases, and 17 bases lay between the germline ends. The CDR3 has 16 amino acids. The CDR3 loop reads CASSDGGRIGYTEAFF. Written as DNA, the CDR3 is TGCGCCAGCAGTGATGGGGGGCGGATTGGGTACACTGAAGCTTTCTTT.

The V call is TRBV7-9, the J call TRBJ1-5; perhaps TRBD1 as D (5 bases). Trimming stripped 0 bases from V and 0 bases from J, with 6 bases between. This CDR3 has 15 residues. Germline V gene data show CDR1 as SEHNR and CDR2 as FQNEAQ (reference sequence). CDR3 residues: CASSLAGGSNQPQHF. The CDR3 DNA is TGTGCCAGCAGCTTAGCCGGGGGTAGCAATCAGCCCCAGCATTTT.

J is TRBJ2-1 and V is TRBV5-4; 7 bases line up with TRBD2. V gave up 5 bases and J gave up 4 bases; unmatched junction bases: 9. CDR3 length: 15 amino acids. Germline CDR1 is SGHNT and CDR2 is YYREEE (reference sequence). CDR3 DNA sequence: TGTGCCAGCAGTCCACAGCGGGGTAATTACAATGAGCAGTTCTTC. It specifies CASSPQRGNYNEQFF.

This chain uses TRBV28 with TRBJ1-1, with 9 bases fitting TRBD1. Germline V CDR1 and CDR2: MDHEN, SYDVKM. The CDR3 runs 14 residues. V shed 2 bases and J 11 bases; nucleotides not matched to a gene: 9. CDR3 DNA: TGTGCCAGCAGTTTACCAGGACAGGGGACGAGGGCTTTCTTT. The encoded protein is CASSLPGQGTRAFF.

Here the CDR3 DNA reads TGTGCCAGCTCACCATCACAGGGGAAGTTCTCCGAGCAGTACTTC. Its translation: CASSPSQGKFSEQYF. The chain joins TRBV18 to TRBJ2-7; 7 bases agree with TRBD1. The length of the CDR3 is 15 residues. After removal of 2 bases from V and 6 bases from J, the junction contained 10 bases not matched to a gene. The V gene's germline CDR1 is KGHSH and CDR2 LQKENI.

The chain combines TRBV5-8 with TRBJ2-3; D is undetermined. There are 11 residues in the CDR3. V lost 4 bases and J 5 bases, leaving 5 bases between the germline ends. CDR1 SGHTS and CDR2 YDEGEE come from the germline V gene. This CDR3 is CASSIVDTQYF. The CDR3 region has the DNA TGTGCCAGCAGCATCGTAGATACGCAGTATTTT.

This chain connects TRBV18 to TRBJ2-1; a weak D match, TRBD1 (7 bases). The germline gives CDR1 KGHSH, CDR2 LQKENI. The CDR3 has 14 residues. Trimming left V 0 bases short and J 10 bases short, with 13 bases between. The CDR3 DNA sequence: TGTGCCAGCTCACCACCTGGAGGGGGCGGGGAGCAGTTCTTC. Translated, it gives CASSPPGGGGEQFF.

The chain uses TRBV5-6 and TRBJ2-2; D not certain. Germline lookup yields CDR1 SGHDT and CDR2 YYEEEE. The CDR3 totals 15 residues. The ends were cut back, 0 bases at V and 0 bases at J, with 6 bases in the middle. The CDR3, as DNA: TGTGCCAGCAGCTTGGGGGGTTCGAACACCGGGGAGCTGTTTTTT. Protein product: CASSLGGSNTGELFF.

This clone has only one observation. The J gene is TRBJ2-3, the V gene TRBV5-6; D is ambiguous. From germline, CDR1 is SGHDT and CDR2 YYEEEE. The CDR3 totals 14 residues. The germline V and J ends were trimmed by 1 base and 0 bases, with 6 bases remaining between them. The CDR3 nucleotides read TGTGCCAGCAGCTTGTTCCTGAGCACAGATACGCAGTATTTT. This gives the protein CASSLFLSTDTQYF. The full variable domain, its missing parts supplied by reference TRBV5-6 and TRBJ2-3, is DAGVTQSPTHLIKTRGQQVTLRCSPKSGHDTVSWYQQALGQGPQFIFQYYEEEERQRGNFPDRFSGHQFPNYSSELNVNALLLGDSALYLCASSLFLSTDTQYFGPGTRLTVL.

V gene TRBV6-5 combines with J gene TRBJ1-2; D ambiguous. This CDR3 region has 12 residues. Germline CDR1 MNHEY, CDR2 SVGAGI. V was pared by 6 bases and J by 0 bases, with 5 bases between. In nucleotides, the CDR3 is TGTGCCAGCAGAGACCCTAACTATGGCTACACCTTC. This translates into CASRDPNYGYTF.

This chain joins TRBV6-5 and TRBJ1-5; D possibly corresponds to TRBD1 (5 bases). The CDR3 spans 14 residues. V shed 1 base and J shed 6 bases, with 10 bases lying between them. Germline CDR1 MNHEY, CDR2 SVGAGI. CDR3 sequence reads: CASSYLSGTQPQHF. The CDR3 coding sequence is TGTGCCAGCAGTTACTTATCGGGGACTCAGCCCCAGCATTTT.

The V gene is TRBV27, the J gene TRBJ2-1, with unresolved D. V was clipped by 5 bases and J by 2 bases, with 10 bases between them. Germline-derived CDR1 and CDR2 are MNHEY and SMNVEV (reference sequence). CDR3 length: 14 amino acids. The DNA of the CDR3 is TGTGCCAGCAGTATCAGCAACACCTACAATGAGCAGTTCTTC. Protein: CASSISNTYNEQFF.

CDR3 loop: CASSAEGAFDEKLFF. The CDR3 coding sequence is TGTGCCAGCAGCGCCGAAGGGGCCTTTGATGAAAAACTGTTTTTT. The chain couples TRBV2 to TRBJ1-4; tentatively, D is TRBD1 (5 bases). The CDR3 is 15 residues long. Germline lookup yields CDR1 SNHLY and CDR2 FYNNEI. V lost 6 bases to trimming and J lost 6 bases, with 17 bases between them.

CDR3 in amino acids: CASSSPGMREKLFF. The CDR3 DNA reads TGTGCCAGCAGTTCCCCCGGGATGAGGGAAAAACTGTTTTTT. The chain is built from TRBV6-1 and TRBJ1-4; no reliable D call. The germline V gene encodes CDR1 MNHNS and CDR2 SASEGT. V gave up 5 bases and J gave up 8 bases, with 15 bases separating them. This CDR3 region has 14 residues.